The TCR beta chain described here comes from a study of CD8 T cells in Susac syndrome. RNA was extracted with the RNeasy kit, and a quantity of roughly 0.5 to 1 ug was reverse transcribed using random hexamers. By means of immunoSEQ multiplex PCR, TCR beta CDR3 spanning 54 Vbeta and 13 Jbeta underwent amplification. TCRdb called the immunoSEQ multiplex PCR reads again in MiXCR, with one record for every CDR3 protein. The sample holds fewer than 200,000 distinct CDR3 sequences, 94% seen once. The CD8+ and CD4+ T cells were negatively isolated, with the TEMRA cells enriched by FACS. The TCR comes from a human donor with Susac syndrome. Sequenced material: CD4+ T cells from PBMCs.

CDR3 in amino acids: CASSWGSYNSPLHF. The CDR3 DNA is TGTGCCAGCAGTTGGGGCTCCTATAATTCACCCCTCCACTTT. The chain couples TRBV27 to TRBJ1-6; D remains unclear. With 4 bases removed from V and 0 bases from J, the gap between germline ends came to 4 bases. This CDR3 contains 14 residues. Per the germline V gene, CDR1 is MNHEY and CDR2 is SMNVEV (reference sequence).